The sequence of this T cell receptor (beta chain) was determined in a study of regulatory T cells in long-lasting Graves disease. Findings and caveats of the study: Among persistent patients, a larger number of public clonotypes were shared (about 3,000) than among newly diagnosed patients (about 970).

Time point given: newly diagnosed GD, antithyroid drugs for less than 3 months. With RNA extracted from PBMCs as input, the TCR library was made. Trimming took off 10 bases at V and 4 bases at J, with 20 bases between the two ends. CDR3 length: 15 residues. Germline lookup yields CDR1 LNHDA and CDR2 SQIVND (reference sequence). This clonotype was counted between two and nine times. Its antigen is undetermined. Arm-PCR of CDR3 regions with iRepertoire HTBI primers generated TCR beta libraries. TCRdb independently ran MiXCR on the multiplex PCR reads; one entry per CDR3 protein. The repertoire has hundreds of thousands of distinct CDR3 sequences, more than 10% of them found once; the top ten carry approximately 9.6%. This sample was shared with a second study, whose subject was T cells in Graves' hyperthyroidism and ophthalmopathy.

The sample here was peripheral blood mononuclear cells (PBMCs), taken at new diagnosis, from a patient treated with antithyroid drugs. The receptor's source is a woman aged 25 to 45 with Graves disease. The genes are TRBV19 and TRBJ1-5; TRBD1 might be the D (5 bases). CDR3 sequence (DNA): TGTGCCACCACAGGTCTGGGGGTGGGTAATCAGCCCCAGCATTTT. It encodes CATTGLGVGNQPQHF.